Sequencing of this T cell receptor (beta chain) was carried out in a study of T cell changes during pregnancy in multiple sclerosis. The repertoire was sequenced with immunoSEQ multiplex PCR; TCRdb's copy has only in-frame clones and lacks some. The data show approximately 65,000 clones, with around 96% seen just once and 2.5% held by the top ten. The CDR3 is 13 amino acids. Germline V CDR1 and CDR2: SNHLY, FYNNEI. V gave up 1 base and J gave up 7 bases, with 8 bases separating them. Sequenced here: CD8+ T cells from peripheral blood mononuclear cells, sampled after pregnancy. This TCR was recovered from a female donor with multiple sclerosis, enrolled in a pregnancy study. The gene calls are TRBV2 and TRBJ2-1; D uncertain. The CDR3 DNA reads TGTGCCAGCAGTGAAGAAATAGCAAATGAGCAGTTCTTC. Residues: CASSEEIANEQFF.